The 30 T cell receptor beta chains listed next were all sequenced from one sample in a study of T cells in Graves' hyperthyroidism and ophthalmopathy. TCR beta CDR3 regions were amplified from RNA transcripts. HTBI primers were the set used in a first-round RT-PCR of the TCR CDR3. TCRdb re-called the multiplex PCR reads with MiXCR, one entry per CDR3 protein. The sample contains a few hundred thousand distinct CDR3 sequences, about 15% of which appear only once. The source material was blood. The source is a middle-aged woman with Graves' hyperthyroidism.

This clonotype has at least ten counts. The rearrangement joins TRBV6-2 or TRBV6-3 to TRBJ2-7; D is ambiguous. Trimming took 6 bases from V and 5 from J, leaving 14 bases between them. This CDR3 has 13 residues. CDR1 is MNHEY and CDR2 is SVGEGT in the germline V gene. Here the CDR3 DNA reads TGTGCCAGCAGCCTTCCGGAGACGGACGAGCAGTACTTC. Translation: CASSLPETDEQYF.

This clonotype was observed at least ten times. The chain uses TRBV3-1 and TRBJ1-2, with D possibly being TRBD1 (5 bases). V was clipped by 5 bases and J by 6 bases, with 16 bases between them. Germline assignment: CDR1 LGHDT and CDR2 YNNKEL (reference sequence). This CDR3 contains 14 residues. The CDR3 protein is CASSSGPWSDGYTF. The CDR3 DNA sequence: TGTGCCAGCAGCTCAGGGCCATGGAGCGATGGCTACACCTTC.

V and J are TRBV9 and TRBJ1-3; D is uncertain. CDR1 is SGDLS and CDR2 is YYNGEE in the germline V gene. The CDR3 sequence is 15 residues long. V dropped 3 bases and J dropped 0 bases, with 10 bases sitting between them. CDR3 bases: TGTGCCAGCAGCGATACAAGTGACTCTGGAAACACCATATATTTT. The encoded protein is CASSDTSDSGNTIYF.

Ten or more counts support this clonotype. This chain uses TRBV28 with TRBJ2-7; 10 nucleotides agree with TRBD1. The V gene end was trimmed by 6 bases and the J gene end by 3 bases; junction bases not matched to a gene: 8. From germline, CDR1 is MDHEN and CDR2 SYDVKM. CDR3 length equals 15 residues. CDR3 loop: CASSLETGGGYEQYF. Written as DNA, the CDR3 is TGTGCCAGCAGCCTTGAGACAGGGGGCGGCTACGAGCAGTACTTC.

A note on this clonotype: A much larger clone lies a single base off, so this may be a read error. J is TRBJ2-3 and V is TRBV5-1; D is ambiguous. Germline lookup yields CDR1 SGHRS and CDR2 YFSETQ. The CDR3 length is 13 residues. CDR3 bases: TGCGCCAGTAAAGAGGCCCACACAGATACGCGGTATTTT. This sequence encodes CASKEAHTDTRYF.

The genes are TRBV4-2 and TRBJ2-2, with D possibly TRBD2 on 7 matching bases. Per germline, CDR1 LGHNA and CDR2 YNFKEQ. The length of the CDR3 is 17 residues. The V and J ends lost 0 bases and 8 bases respectively, with 19 bases between them. The CDR3 DNA sequence: TGTGCCAGCAGCCAAGATCGGACTAGACAGGTTTTAGGGGAGCTGTTTTTT. Amino acids: CASSQDRTRQVLGELFF.

This clonotype occurred many times. The rearrangement uses TRBV20-1 and TRBJ2-1; D call uncertain. The germline gives CDR1 DFQATT, CDR2 SNEGSKA (reference sequence). The V end lost 6 bases, the J end lost 3 bases, and 9 bases lay between the germline ends. The CDR3 runs to 12 residues. The CDR3 nucleotides are TGCAGTGCCCTGGACCACTACAATGAGCAGTTCTTC. Translating it yields CSALDHYNEQFF.

The chain recombines TRBV4-1 with TRBJ1-1, with 7 bases aligning to TRBD1. Germline CDR1 and CDR2: MGHRA and YSYEKL. The J segment lost 1 base and the V segment lost 1 base, leaving 3 bases of the junction unmatched. CDR3 length equals 15 residues. CDR3 nucleotide sequence: TGCGCCAGCAGCCAAGCAGAGGGGGCGAACACTGAAGCTTTCTTT. It yields the protein CASSQAEGANTEAFF.

This clonotype was seen at least ten times. V usage is TRBV27 and J usage is TRBJ2-7, with TRBD1 as a possible D gene (5 bases). Trimming shortened V by 5 bases and J by 3 bases, and 14 bases separated the two germline ends. The CDR3 length is 14 residues. Per germline, CDR1 MNHEY and CDR2 SMNVEV (reference sequence). The CDR3 protein is CASSPGGTGYEQYF. The CDR3 DNA reads TGTGCCAGCAGTCCCGGCGGAACAGGCTACGAGCAGTACTTC.

The chain joins TRBV19 to TRBJ1-3; no clear D gene. This CDR3 comprises 15 residues. The germline V gene encodes CDR1 LNHDA and CDR2 SQIVND (reference sequence). V lost 5 bases and J 0 bases, leaving 11 bases between the germline ends. The CDR3 loop is CASSFPGSSGNTIYF. The CDR3 nucleotides are TGTGCCAGTAGTTTCCCGGGAAGCTCTGGAAACACCATATATTTT.

This clonotype was observed many times. The chain is built from TRBV7-3 and TRBJ2-1, with D unresolved. The CDR3 runs 15 residues. Trimming took off 6 bases at V and 0 bases at J, with 12 bases between the two ends. Germline V lookup: CDR1 SGHTA, CDR2 FQGTGA. The CDR3 loop is CASSFGSSSYNEQFF. The DNA of the CDR3 is TGTGCCAGCAGTTTTGGGTCAAGCTCCTACAATGAGCAGTTCTTC.

This clonotype was recorded at least ten times. This sequence joins TRBV7-9 and TRBJ2-5, with a weak D call TRBD2 (5 bases). CDR1 is SEHNR and CDR2 is FQNEAQ in the germline V gene (reference sequence). Deletions cut 3 bases from V and 0 bases from J, with 14 bases between. This CDR3 contains 16 residues. CDR3 in DNA: TGTGCCAGCAGCTTCCAGGCTAGCCGTTACCAAGAGACCCAGTACTTC. This gives the protein CASSFQASRYQETQYF. Combining the CDR3 with reference TRBV7-9 and TRBJ2-5 gives the whole variable domain DTGVSQNPRHKITKRGQNVTFRCDPISEHNRLYWYRQTLGQGPEFLTYFQNEAQLEKSRLLSDRFSAERPKGSFSTLEIQRTEQGDSAMYLCASSFQASRYQETQYFGPGTRLLVL.

This clonotype was counted ten times or more. The chain has TRBV18 and TRBJ1-1; the D gene is possibly TRBD1 (6 bases). Trimming left V 3 bases short and J 1 base short, with 15 bases between. Germline V CDR1 and CDR2: KGHSH, LQKENI. This CDR3 is 16 amino acids long. CDR3 in amino acids: CASSPTTRDTNTEAFF. CDR3 nucleotide sequence: TGTGCCAGCTCACCTACAACCCGGGACACGAACACTGAAGCTTTCTTT. The whole variable domain, filled in from reference TRBV18 and TRBJ1-1, reads NAGVMQNPRHLVRRRGQEARLRCSPMKGHSHVYWYRQLPEEGLKFMVYLQKENIIDESGMPKERFSAEFPKEGPSILRIQQVVRGDSAAYFCASSPTTRDTNTEAFFGQGTRLTVV.

The count of this clonotype is one. The V and J genes are TRBV7-3 and TRBJ1-1; a possible D gene is TRBD1 (5 bases). This CDR3 has 15 residues. Germline V gene lookup returns CDR1 SGHTA and CDR2 FQGTGA. The V and J ends lost 3 bases and 4 bases respectively, with 15 bases between them. CDR3 coding DNA: TGTGCCAGCAGCTTTGGGACTGGCAAGGGCACTGAAGCTTTCTTT. This translates into CASSFGTGKGTEAFF.

This clonotype occurred many times. The rearrangement joins TRBV14 to TRBJ2-1; tentatively, D is TRBD1 (6 bases). The CDR3 runs to 16 residues. V was trimmed by 2 bases and J by 5 bases, leaving 16 bases between them. Germline CDR1 and CDR2: SGHDN and FVKESK. The CDR3 protein is CASSQIWGPIDNEQFF. In nucleotides, the CDR3 is TGTGCCAGCAGCCAAATCTGGGGGCCTATAGACAATGAGCAGTTCTTC.

This clonotype was counted many times. This chain connects TRBV29-1 to TRBJ2-7; D might be TRBD2 (6 bases). The CDR3 runs to 14 residues. The germline V and J ends were trimmed by 1 base and 0 bases, with 10 bases remaining between them. Germline V lookup: CDR1 SQVTM, CDR2 ANQGSEA. CDR3 nucleotide sequence: TGCAGCGTTGAAGGGGTCGGGGGCTCCTACGAGCAGTACTTC. It is translated as CSVEGVGGSYEQYF.

Concerning this clonotype: This may be a read error, as it is one base from a much larger clone. The chain couples TRBV2 to TRBJ2-3; TRBD1 might be the D (6 bases). The CDR3 loop spans 13 amino acids. Germline V gene data show CDR1 as SNHLY and CDR2 as FYNNEI. The CDR3 bases are TGTGCCAGCAGGGACGACAGGACAGATACGCGGTATTTT. It codes for CASRDDRTDTRYF.

There are a few counts of this clonotype. The chain links TRBV29-1 to TRBJ1-5; no firm D call. V lost 4 bases and J lost 4, with 8 bases in between. This CDR3 is 12 amino acids long. Germline lookup yields CDR1 SQVTM and CDR2 ANQGSEA. CDR3 sequence reads: CSVAGANQPQHF. CDR3 nucleotides: TGCAGCGTTGCAGGTGCGAATCAGCCCCAGCATTTT.

This chain uses TRBV12-3 or TRBV12-4 with TRBJ2-3, with TRBD2 as a possible D gene (6 bases). The germline V and J ends were trimmed by 6 bases and 2 bases, with 15 bases remaining between them. CDR3 length equals 15 residues. As DNA, the CDR3 is TGTGCCAGCAGACCGGGGACTTCCGCCACAGATACGCAGTATTTT. This sequence encodes CASRPGTSATDTQYF.

This clonotype was counted at least ten times. This chain links TRBV25-1 with TRBJ2-7, with D hard to call. The CDR3 consists of 15 residues. Trimming left V 1 base short and J 3 bases short, with 13 bases between. Germline CDR1 reads MGHDK; CDR2 reads SYGVNS. CDR3 DNA sequence: TGTGCCAGCAGTGAATCAGTTCTGGGCAGCTACGAGCAGTACTTC. It yields the protein CASSESVLGSYEQYF.

The J gene is TRBJ2-3, the V gene TRBV19, with D perhaps TRBD2 (7 bases). The CDR3 sequence is 17 residues long. Germline CDR1 reads LNHDA; CDR2 reads SQIVND (reference sequence). Trimming removed 5 bases at V and 6 bases at J, with 24 bases between. This CDR3 is CASSGRGREQGRDTQYF. CDR3 DNA: TGTGCCAGTAGTGGGAGGGGGAGGGAGCAGGGCCGGGATACGCAGTATTTT.

This sequence joins TRBV20-1 and TRBJ1-5, with D uncertain. The CDR3 is 14 amino acids. Trimming shortened V by 1 base and J by 0 bases, and 7 bases separated the two germline ends. Germline V lookup: CDR1 DFQATT, CDR2 SNEGSKA (reference sequence). The CDR3 here is CSARGGVSNQPQHF. The CDR3 DNA sequence: TGCAGTGCTAGAGGGGGTGTTAGCAATCAGCCCCAGCATTTT.

J is TRBJ2-2 and V is TRBV10-3; 11 bases match TRBD1. CDR1 and CDR2 (germline): ENHRY, SYGVKD. This CDR3 is built from 15 residues. V lost 4 bases, J lost 5 bases, and 3 bases stayed unmatched. The CDR3 nucleotides are TGTGCCATCAGTGCGGGACAGGGGGGAACCGGGGAGCTGTTTTTT. Its translation is CAISAGQGGTGELFF.

The V gene is TRBV27, the J gene TRBJ2-1, with 15 bases identical to TRBD2. The ends lost 5 bases at V and 6 bases at J; junction bases unmatched: 17. The V gene's germline CDR1 is MNHEY and CDR2 SMNVEV (reference sequence). CDR3 length: 20 amino acids. In DNA form, the CDR3 reads TGTGCCAGCAGTCCGGCGGGACTAGCGGGAGGTGTCCCCCCCCCCAATGAGCAGTTCTTC. Translating it yields CASSPAGLAGGVPPPNEQFF.

The chain uses TRBV19 and TRBJ2-3; D ambiguous. Trimming left V 5 bases short and J 0 bases short, with 15 bases between. CDR1 and CDR2 (germline): LNHDA, SQIVND (reference sequence). CDR3 length equals 16 residues. CDR3 amino acids: CASSGRFAASTDTQYF. The DNA for the CDR3 is TGTGCCAGTAGTGGGCGGTTTGCGGCTAGCACAGATACGCAGTATTTT.

This clonotype occurred many times. J is TRBJ1-1 and V is TRBV20-1, with D possibly being TRBD1 (6 bases). Trimming pared 1 base from V and 3 bases from J, leaving 9 bases between. Germline V gene data show CDR1 as DFQATT and CDR2 as SNEGSKA (reference sequence). The length of the CDR3 is 13 residues. The DNA of the CDR3 is TGCAGTGCTAGAGGGGGGCCCGACACTGAAGCTTTCTTT. It specifies CSARGGPDTEAFF.

This clonotype came up many times. The chain couples TRBV18 to TRBJ2-1; the match to TRBD2 covers 7 bases. CDR1 KGHSH and CDR2 LQKENI come from the germline V gene. The CDR3 loop spans 13 amino acids. V lost 3 bases and J lost 10; bases outside the gene matches: 6. In DNA, the CDR3 is TGTGCCAGCTCACCTAGGCAGCGGGAAGAGCAGTTCTTC. It translates to CASSPRQREEQFF. Filled out from reference TRBV18 and TRBJ2-1, the complete variable domain reads NAGVMQNPRHLVRRRGQEARLRCSPMKGHSHVYWYRQLPEEGLKFMVYLQKENIIDESGMPKERFSAEFPKEGPSILRIQQVVRGDSAAYFCASSPRQREEQFFGPGTRLTVL.

The sample holds many counts of this clonotype. CDR3 DNA: TGCAGTGCTAGTACCGGGACAGCTACCTACGAGCAGTACTTC. It yields the protein CSASTGTATYEQYF. This sequence joins TRBV20-1 and TRBJ2-7; 7 bases line up with TRBD1. Germline assignment: CDR1 DFQATT and CDR2 SNEGSKA (reference sequence). CDR3 length equals 14 residues. Trimming took 3 bases from V and 2 from J; bases not matched to a gene: 7.

There are many counts of this clonotype. CDR3 loop: CASSVGGVYEQYF. CDR3 DNA sequence: TGTGCCAGCAGCGTTGGAGGGGTCTACGAGCAGTACTTC. This chain joins TRBV2 and TRBJ2-7; tentatively, D is TRBD2 (6 bases). The CDR3 has 13 amino acids. V dropped 6 bases and J dropped 3 bases, with 12 bases sitting between them. CDR1 is SNHLY and CDR2 is FYNNEI in the germline V gene.

Ten or more counts support this clonotype. V and J are TRBV14 and TRBJ2-1; 10 nucleotides agree with TRBD2. CDR1 SGHDN and CDR2 FVKESK come from the germline V gene. The junction had 3 bases not matched to a gene; V was cut back by 2 bases and J by 2 bases. The CDR3 has 16 amino acids. CDR3 in DNA: TGTGCCAGCAGCCAAACAACTAGCGGGACCTACAATGAGCAGTTCTTC. The encoded protein is CASSQTTSGTYNEQFF.